This entry concerns a single T cell receptor (beta chain). Its specificity is unknown. TCRdb's copy holds only in-frame clones and misses some; the assay was immunoSEQ multiplex PCR. This table has about 1.1 million clones, 70% to 85% appearing once. The sample originates from a study of shared clonotypes between healthy human individuals. CDR1 and CDR2 (germline): MDHEN, SYDVKM. Trimming removed 7 bases from V and 4 bases from J; junction bases left unmatched: 11. The CDR3 covers 16 residues. Overall study findings and caveats: Several donors had about 5% of their naive CD4 clonotypes in common. Compared with memory subsets, naive subsets generally had larger estimated richness.

The donors, healthy adults who were HIV-negative, had experienced no recent acute infections or vaccinations. The rearrangement joins TRBV28 to TRBJ2-1, with 9 bases fitting TRBD2. This TCR came from a man aged 18 to 29 in good health. Some clones in this sample may be carry-over from other donors' samples. Input material: memory CD4+ T cells from PBMCs. Subset specified: CD45RA-negative fraction. In DNA form, the CDR3 reads TGTGCCAGCATAAAACAGACTAGCGGCTTATACAATGAGCAGTTCTTC. This gives the protein CASIKQTSGLYNEQFF. Full variable domain (missing parts from reference TRBV28 and TRBJ2-1): DVKVTQSSRYLVKRTGEKVFLECVQDMDHENMFWYRQDPGLGLRLIYFSYDVKMKEKGDIPEGYSVSREKKERFSLILESASTNQTSMYLCASIKQTSGLYNEQFFGPGTRLTVL.